The clone carrying this T cell receptor (beta chain) was seen at least ten times. What it binds is unknown. Quantitative barcoded 5'-RACE was used to prepare TCR beta libraries. From the 5' RACE reads, TCRdb called clonotypes with MiXCR, one entry per CDR3 protein. The sample has some 840,000 distinct CDR3 sequences, roughly 12% seen once. The sample comes from a study of CD8 T cells in ankylosing spondylitis. Germline V gene sequence: CDR1 SQVTM, CDR2 ANQGSEA. The CDR3 length is 16 residues. Trimming pared 2 bases from V and 0 bases from J, leaving 16 bases between. General study points: Several highly homologous variants made up a TCR beta motif, and this motif appeared characteristic of ankylosing spondylitis blood. It was reported that disease-linked clones were significantly enriched in matched ankylosing spondylitis synovial fluid. Past research had described some motif variants in reactive arthritis synovial fluid and blood. Disease-linked clones, CD8+, were relatively rare in peripheral blood.

The sample taken for sequencing was blood, either unsorted or a sorted T cell fraction (not recorded which). The chain joins TRBV29-1 to TRBJ1-1; D ambiguous. The sequence came from a male donor with ankylosing spondylitis. CDR3 bases: TGCAGCGTTGAACCGTTCACCGCGTCCGTGAACACTGAAGCTTTCTTT. Encoded protein: CSVEPFTASVNTEAFF.